This section outlines one T cell receptor (beta chain) sequence together with its context. Its antigen is undetermined. CD8+ and CD4+ T cells circulating in blood were sequenced for TCR beta. CD8+ and CD4+ T cells were negatively isolated; TEMRA cells were FACS-enriched. Random hexamers served to reverse transcribe roughly 0.45 to 1 ug RNA. The authors amplified TCR beta CDR3 across 54 Vbeta and 13 Jbeta using immunoSEQ multiplex PCR. Via MiXCR, TCRdb re-called the immunoSEQ multiplex PCR reads, giving one row per CDR3 protein. The sample includes some 200,000 distinct CDR3 sequences, roughly 96% seen only once; the top ten take 0.093%. This sample was included in a study of CD8 T cells in Susac syndrome. Study conclusions and caveats: Individuals included in the TCR sequencing and HLA analysis were acknowledged by the study to be relatively few in number.

This receptor was obtained from a human donor with multiple sclerosis. The specimen was CD4+ T cells from PBMCs.

In DNA form, the CDR3 reads TGTGCCAGCAGCGTTCATGGGGGCAATGAGCAGTTCTTC. Amino acids: CASSVHGGNEQFF. The rearrangement links TRBV9 to TRBJ2-1; D is tentatively TRBD1 or TRBD2 (5 bases each). CDR3 length equals 13 residues. Trimming removed 2 bases from V and 6 bases from J, with 9 bases in between. Germline V gives CDR1 SGDLS, CDR2 YYNGEE.